This TCR beta chain was captured by sequencing in a study of CD8+ T cells in alopecia areata. Overall study context: Treated patients took oral tofacitinib at 5 to 10 mg twice daily.

In each case, RNA was isolated and then reverse transcribed into cDNA as the sequencing template. The protocol was immunoSEQ multiplex PCR, while the TCRdb copy is restricted to in-frame clones and leaves out a portion. The data contain about 130,000 clones, 58% of them singletons. Trimming removed 4 bases at V and 1 base at J, with 13 bases between. The CDR3 contains 15 residues. Germline V gives CDR1 SGHTA, CDR2 FQGTGA. This clone came up a few times. V usage is TRBV7-3 and J usage is TRBJ2-5; D possibly corresponds to TRBD1 (6 bases). The sample was CD4+ T cells sorted from blood, taken at week 0. The receptor was isolated from a human donor with alopecia areata. As DNA, the CDR3 is TGTGCCAGCAGCTGGACAGTGGGCCCCCAAGAGACCCAGTACTTC. Residues: CASSWTVGPQETQYF.